This TCR beta chain is from a study of CD8 T cells in Susac syndrome. Negative isolation was used for CD8+ and CD4+ T cells, and FACS enrichment was applied to TEMRA cells. An amount of RNA that ranged from roughly 0.5 to 1 ug was reverse transcribed with random hexamers. Using its own MiXCR run on the immunoSEQ multiplex PCR reads, TCRdb lists one record per CDR3 protein. The data hold some 220,000 distinct CDR3 sequences, with 95% observed a single time. The CDR3 has 14 amino acids. Germline CDR1 and CDR2: SGDLS and YYNGEE. V was clipped by 0 bases and J by 10 bases, with 11 bases between them. This receptor was identified in a human donor with multiple sclerosis. The sequenced material came from CD4+ T cells from PBMCs. The gene calls are TRBV9 and TRBJ1-6; no reliable D call. The CDR3 coding sequence is TGTGCCAGCAGCGTAGGAGGGTCGTGGTCACCCCTCCACTTT. This gives the protein CASSVGGSWSPLHF.